Included here is one T cell receptor (beta chain) sequence, with context. Its antigen is not identified. Trimming shortened V by 5 bases and J by 3 bases, and 12 bases separated the two germline ends. Germline V gene data show CDR1 as SGHTA and CDR2 as FQGNSA. This CDR3 spans 14 amino acids. This sample was taken from a study of Ad26.COV2.S vaccination and SARS-CoV-2 variants. General observations from the study: Participants given vaccine showed non-spike TCR breadth similar to that of placebo recipients. Researchers cautioned that TCR breadth and depth analyses may have underestimated total T cell responses.

Clones were sequenced by immunoSEQ multiplex PCR, and TCRdb holds only the in-frame ones, with some missing. The sample has about 350,000 clones, 92% seen once; the top ten hold roughly 3.9%. The input for sequencing was peripheral blood, taken after recovery from COVID-19. The clonotype was recovered from a human donor who had recovered from COVID-19. V is TRBV7-2 and J is TRBJ2-3; D gene uncertain. The CDR3 loop is CASSPRLLTDTQYF. The CDR3 nucleotides are TGTGCCAGCAGCCCTCGGCTCTTAACAGATACGCAGTATTTT.